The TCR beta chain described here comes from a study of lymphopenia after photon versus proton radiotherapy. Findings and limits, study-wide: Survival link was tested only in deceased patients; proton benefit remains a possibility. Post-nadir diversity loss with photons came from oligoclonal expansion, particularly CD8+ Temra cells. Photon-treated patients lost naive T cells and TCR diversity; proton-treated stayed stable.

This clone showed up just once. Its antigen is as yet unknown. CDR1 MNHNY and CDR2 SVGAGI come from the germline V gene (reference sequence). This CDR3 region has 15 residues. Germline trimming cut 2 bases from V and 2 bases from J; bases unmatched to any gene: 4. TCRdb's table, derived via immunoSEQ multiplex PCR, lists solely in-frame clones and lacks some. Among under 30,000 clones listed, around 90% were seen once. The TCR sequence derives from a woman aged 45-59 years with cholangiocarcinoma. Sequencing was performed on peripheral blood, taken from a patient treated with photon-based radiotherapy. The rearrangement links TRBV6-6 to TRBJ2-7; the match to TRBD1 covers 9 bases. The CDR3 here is CASSYGDRVTYEQYF. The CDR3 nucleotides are TGTGCCAGCAGTTACGGGGACAGGGTCACCTACGAGCAGTACTTC.